A few counts support the clone carrying this T cell receptor beta chain. The sample originates from a study of cytomegalovirus exposure and HLA in healthy donors. The CDR3 is made up of 15 amino acids. J lost 0 bases, V lost 3 bases, and 3 bases had no gene match. The germline V gene has CDR1 SNHLY and CDR2 FYNNEI. PCR involved 60 Vbeta and 13 Jbeta primers. Per the original data handling: As a later analysis found, there were tens of millions of unique TCR beta chains, of which roughly 11 million were shared. Assay: immunoSEQ multiplex PCR; the TCRdb copy retains only in-frame clones and omits some. V, J and clone size reflect that table, while D and trimming were determined from the DNA. The sample yields around 180,000 clones, roughly 84% seen once.

The material sequenced was PBMCs. The clonotype was recovered from a boy aged 2 to 9 in good health and CMV-seronegative. The chain employs TRBV2 and TRBJ1-2; 8 nucleotides line up with TRBD1. This CDR3 reads CASSDRGLANYGYTF. For the CDR3, the DNA is TGTGCCAGCAGTGACAGGGGGCTCGCTAACTATGGCTACACCTTC.